The rows below give T cell receptor beta chains drawn from one sample of a study of T cells in Graves' hyperthyroidism and ophthalmopathy. TCRdb reprocessed the multiplex PCR reads with MiXCR, giving one entry per CDR3 protein. The data show under 250,000 distinct CDR3 sequences, with about 15% seen just once and 50% held by the top ten. The sequenced sample consisted of blood. The receptors originated from a man in his forties or fifties with Graves' hyperthyroidism. Both conserved end residues are part of each CDR3. D genes are given only for firm matches. Only some rows state a clone size, as once, few, many or a class for expanded clones.

D gene,clone size,J gene,V gene,CDR3 DNA,CDR3 protein
TRBD2,many,TRBJ2-5,TRBV28,TGTGCCAGCAGTTCCCTAGCGGGAGAGGGTGAGACCCAGTACTTC,CASSSLAGEGETQYF
.,.,TRBJ1-6,TRBV30,TGTGCCTGGAGACAGGGAAATAATTCACCCCTCCACTTT,CAWRQGNNSPLHF
.,many,TRBJ2-3,TRBV11-2,TGTGCCAGCAGCTTAGGGGGAAGGAGCACAGATACGCAGTATTTT,CASSLGGRSTDTQYF
TRBD1,many,TRBJ1-1,TRBV27,TGTGCCAGCTCGGGACAGGGTTTCACTGAAGCTTTCTTT,CASSGQGFTEAFF
.,.,TRBJ2-3,TRBV5-1,TGCGCCAGCAGTTCCGGGGGATCGCCTCAAGATACGCAGTATTTT,CASSSGGSPQDTQYF
.,.,TRBJ2-6,TRBV5-1,TGCGCCAGCAGCTCCTCCTTAGGGGCCAACGTCCTGACTTTC,CASSSSLGANVLTF
TRBD2,.,TRBJ2-2,TRBV5-1,TGCGCCAGCACCCCCGGAATAGCGGGGGCAGGGGAGCTGTTTTTT,CASTPGIAGAGELFF
.,few,TRBJ2-1,TRBV7-3,TGTGCCAGCAGCGCCACAGCCAATGAGCAGTTCTTC,CASSATANEQFF
TRBD2,.,TRBJ2-1,TRBV7-9,TGTGCCAGCAGCCCTTATAGCGGGAGATACAATGAGCAGTTCTTC,CASSPYSGRYNEQFF
TRBD2,many,TRBJ2-1,TRBV11-3,TGTGCCAGCAGCCCACCCTCGACTAGCGGGTTCTACAATGAGCAGTTCTTC,CASSPPSTSGFYNEQFF
TRBD1,few,TRBJ1-4,TRBV28,TGTGCCAGCAGTTCCAAAACAGGGGCACTTGCAACTAATGAAAAACTGTTTTTT,CASSSKTGALATNEKLFF